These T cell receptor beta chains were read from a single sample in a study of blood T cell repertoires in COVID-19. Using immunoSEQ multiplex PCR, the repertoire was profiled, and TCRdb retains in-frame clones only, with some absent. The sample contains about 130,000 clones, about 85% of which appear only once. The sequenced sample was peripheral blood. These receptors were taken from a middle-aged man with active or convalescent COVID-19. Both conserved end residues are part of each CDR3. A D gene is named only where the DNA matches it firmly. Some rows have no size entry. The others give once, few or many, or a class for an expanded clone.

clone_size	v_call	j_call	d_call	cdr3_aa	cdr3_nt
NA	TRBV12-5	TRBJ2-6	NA	CASTQQDSGANVLTF	TGTGCTAGTACCCAACAGGACTCTGGGGCCAACGTCCTGACTTTC
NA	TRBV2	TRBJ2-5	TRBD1	CASVRTGGQLQETQYF	TGTGCCAGCGTCCGCACAGGGGGACAGCTCCAAGAGACCCAGTACTTC
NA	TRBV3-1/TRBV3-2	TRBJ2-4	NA	CASSQASPTIQYF	TGTGCCAGCAGCCAAGCATCCCCGACTATTCAGTACTTC
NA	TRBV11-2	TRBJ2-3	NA	CASSPTRGDFRTDTQYF	TGTGCCAGCAGCCCCACCCGCGGGGATTTTCGCACAGATACGCAGTATTTT
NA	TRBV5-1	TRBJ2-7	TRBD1	CASSRDSHYEQYF	TGCGCCAGCTCTAGGGACAGCCACTACGAGCAGTACTTC
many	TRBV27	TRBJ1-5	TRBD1	CASSPSGTGSPQHF	TGTGCCAGCAGCCCGTCCGGGACAGGGTCGCCCCAGCATTTT
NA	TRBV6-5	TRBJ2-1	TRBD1	CASSLTGGYYNEQFF	TGTGCCAGCAGTCTTACAGGGGGCTACTACAATGAGCAGTTCTTC
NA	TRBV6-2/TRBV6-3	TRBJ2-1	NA	CASSYLGGDEQFF	TGTGCCAGCAGTTACTTAGGGGGGGATGAGCAGTTCTTC
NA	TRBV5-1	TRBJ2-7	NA	CASSFTSVGPYEQYF	TGCGCCAGCAGCTTCACCAGCGTTGGCCCCTACGAGCAGTACTTC
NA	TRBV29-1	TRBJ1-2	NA	CSALRDTGYTF	TGCAGCGCCTTACGGGACACTGGCTACACCTTC
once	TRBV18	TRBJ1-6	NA	CASSPPSGVGSPLHF	TGTGCCAGCTCACCACCGTCAGGGGTAGGTTCACCCCTCCACTTT
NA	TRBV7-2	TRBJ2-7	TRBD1	CASSPRTGGHEQYF	TGTGCCAGCAGCCCACGGACAGGGGGCCACGAGCAGTACTTC
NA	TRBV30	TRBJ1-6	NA	CAWSVPLGGRRLPLHF	TGTGCCTGGAGTGTACCTCTCGGAGGGAGGCGGTTACCCCTCCACTTT
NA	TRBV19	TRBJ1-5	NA	CASSIEITSQPQHF	TGTGCCAGTAGTATTGAGATAACGTCCCAGCCCCAGCATTTT
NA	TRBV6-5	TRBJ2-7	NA	CASSSQSPSYEQYF	TGTGCCAGCAGTAGTCAGTCGCCATCCTACGAGCAGTACTTC
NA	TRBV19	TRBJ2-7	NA	CASRDGGALYEQYF	TGTGCCAGTAGAGATGGCGGGGCGCTCTACGAGCAGTACTTC
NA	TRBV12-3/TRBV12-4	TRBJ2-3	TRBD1	CASSRQGADTQYF	TGTGCCAGCAGCCGACAGGGGGCGGATACGCAGTATTTT
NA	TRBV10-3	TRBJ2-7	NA	CAISEGAPENEQYF	TGTGCCATCAGTGAGGGAGCCCCGGAGAACGAGCAGTACTTC
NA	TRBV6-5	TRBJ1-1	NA	CASSLLANTEAFF	TGTGCCAGCAGTTTGCTAGCGAACACTGAAGCTTTCTTT
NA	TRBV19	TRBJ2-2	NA	CASRTGAVNTGELFF	TGTGCCAGTAGAACCGGAGCGGTGAACACCGGGGAGCTGTTTTTT
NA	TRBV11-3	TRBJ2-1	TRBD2	CASSSGLAGVLNEQFF	TGTGCCAGCAGCTCGGGACTAGCGGGGGTCCTTAATGAGCAGTTCTTC
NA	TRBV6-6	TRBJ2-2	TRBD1	CASGDRDRGQGGELFF	TGTGCCAGCGGGGACCGGGACAGGGGTCAGGGCGGGGAGCTGTTTTTT
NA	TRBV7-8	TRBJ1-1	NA	CASSLGGLGTLEAFF	TGTGCCAGCAGCTTAGGAGGATTGGGGACACTAGAAGCTTTCTTT
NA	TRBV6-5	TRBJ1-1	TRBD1	CASGGTGTLNTEAFF	TGTGCCAGCGGGGGGACAGGGACACTGAACACTGAAGCTTTCTTT
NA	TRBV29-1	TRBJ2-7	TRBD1	CSVPGTGSYEQYF	TGCAGCGTCCCCGGGACAGGCTCCTACGAGCAGTACTTC
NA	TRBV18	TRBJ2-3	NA	CASSLSVGDTQYF	TGTGCCAGCTCACTCTCTGTCGGGGATACGCAGTATTTT
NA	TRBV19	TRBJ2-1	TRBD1	CASSMGQGSYNEQFF	TGTGCCAGTAGTATGGGACAGGGCTCTTACAATGAGCAGTTCTTC
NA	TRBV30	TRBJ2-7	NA	CAWRDLIRGYYEQYF	TGTGCCTGGAGGGACCTCATTCGGGGTTACTACGAGCAGTACTTC
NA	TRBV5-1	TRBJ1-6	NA	CASTESQGSNSPLHF	TGCGCCAGCACCGAGTCCCAGGGAAGTAATTCACCCCTCCACTTT
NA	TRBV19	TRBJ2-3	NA	CASSIRGFSATDTQYF	TGTGCCAGTAGTATTCGAGGCTTCTCGGCCACAGATACGCAGTATTTT
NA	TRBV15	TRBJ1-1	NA	CATSRDGRNTEAFF	TGTGCCACCAGCAGAGATGGGCGGAACACTGAAGCTTTCTTT
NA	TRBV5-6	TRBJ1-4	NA	CASSLGQVATNEKLFF	TGTGCCAGCAGCTTGGGTCAGGTTGCAACTAATGAAAAACTGTTTTTT
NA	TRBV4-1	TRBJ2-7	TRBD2	CASSMPSGRCAYEQYF	TGCGCCAGCAGCATGCCTAGCGGGCGGTGCGCCTACGAGCAGTACTTC
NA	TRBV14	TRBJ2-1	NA	CASSQGGWAYNEQFF	TGTGCCAGCAGCCAAGGGGGCTGGGCCTACAATGAGCAGTTCTTC
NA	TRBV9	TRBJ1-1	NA	CASSVAAGLMNTEAFF	TGTGCCAGCAGCGTAGCGGCAGGCCTGATGAACACTGAAGCTTTCTTT
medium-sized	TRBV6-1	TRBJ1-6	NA	CASSELHQGGRPLHF	TGTGCCAGCAGTGAACTACACCAGGGTGGTCGACCCCTCCACTTT
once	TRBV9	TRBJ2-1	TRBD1	CASSVEGTGVHEQFF	TGTGCCAGCAGCGTAGAAGGGACAGGGGTACATGAGCAGTTCTTC
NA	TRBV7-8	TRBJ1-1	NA	CASSREGDPTEAFF	TGTGCCAGCAGCCGAGAGGGGGATCCGACTGAAGCTTTCTTT
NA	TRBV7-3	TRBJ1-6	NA	CASSLGFNSPLHF	TGTGCCAGCTCGCTCGGGTTTAATTCACCCCTCCACTTT
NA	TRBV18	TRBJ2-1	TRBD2	CASSSKLAGGTNEQFF	TGTGCCAGCTCATCGAAATTAGCGGGGGGGACTAATGAGCAGTTCTTC
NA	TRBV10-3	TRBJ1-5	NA	CAISEPGVQPQHF	TGTGCCATCAGTGAACCAGGGGTGCAGCCCCAGCATTTT